This entry is about one T cell receptor beta chain. This sample was taken from a study of control samples from healthy donors and cancer patients. Method: immunoSEQ multiplex PCR; TCRdb's copy keeps in-frame clones and lacks some. The data contain roughly 69,000 clones, 87% of them seen just once; the ten biggest clones take up roughly 2.4%. This CDR3 is built from 16 residues. Per germline, CDR1 MNHEY and CDR2 SMNVEV (reference sequence). The germline V and J ends were trimmed by 5 bases and 2 bases, with 15 bases remaining between them. The chain has TRBV27 and TRBJ2-2; D is perhaps TRBD2 (7 bases). Sequenced input: PBMCs. This receptor was obtained from a woman in her fifties or sixties with head and neck cancer. The CDR3, as DNA: TGTGCCAGCAGTACCCTCGGGGGGCGCAACACCGGGGAGCTGTTTTTT. Its protein product is CASSTLGGRNTGELFF.